This entry is about one T cell receptor beta chain. Its antigen is not identified. Only in-frame clones appear in the TCRdb table, and some are missing; sequencing was by immunoSEQ multiplex PCR. The sample yields around 580,000 clones, about 98% seen once. It was CD45RO-negative cells, positively selected for CCR7, that made up naive CD8 cells, with terminally differentiated effector memory CD45RA+ cells excluded. All of the donors resided in Nashville, Tennessee, and each was a Caucasian adult. The germline V and J ends were trimmed by 3 bases and 7 bases, with 12 bases remaining between them. Per the germline V gene, CDR1 is SGDLS and CDR2 is YYNGEE. CDR3 length: 13 residues. This entry is derived from a study of shared clonotypes between healthy human individuals. Findings and caveats of the study: Richness estimates generally favored naive over memory subsets. Clonotypes which were not shared had lower generation probabilities than clonotypes that all four donors shared.

This chain links TRBV9 with TRBJ2-3; D is unresolved. This TCR was recovered from a man aged 25-40 years in good health. Source material: naive CD8+ T cells sorted from blood. In DNA, the CDR3 is TGTGCCAGCAGCGGAAGACTGCGTAATACGCAGTATTTT. Its protein is CASSGRLRNTQYF.